This T cell receptor beta chain was recovered during a study of T cell changes during pregnancy in multiple sclerosis. Libraries were prepared by immunoSEQ multiplex PCR; TCRdb keeps only in-frame clonotypes and omits some of them. The sample records roughly 100,000 clones, about nine tenths being singletons. V lost 4 bases, J lost 2 bases, and 11 bases stayed unmatched. This CDR3 is built from 18 residues. Germline CDR1 is SGHAT and CDR2 is FQNNGV. Sequenced material: peripheral blood, taken in the second trimester of pregnancy. The genes are TRBV11-2 and TRBJ2-7, with 13 bases aligning to TRBD2. This clonotype originated in a female donor with multiple sclerosis, enrolled in a pregnancy study. DNA for the CDR3: TGTGCCAGCAGCTCGGTACGGGGGACTAGCGGGGCAGCCTACGAGCAGTACTTC. It is translated as CASSSVRGTSGAAYEQYF.